The 13 T cell receptor beta chains presented below share a single source sample, sequenced in a study of metastatic and nonmetastatic thyroid tumors. Thyroid surgery had not been preceded by any treatment in any patient. TCRdb ran MiXCR on the PCR reads. The sample lists about 7,700 clones, around 30% seen once, with 25% to 35% in the top ten. The specimen sequenced was tumor tissue. The receptors come from a female donor with papillary thyroid cancer or a benign thyroid nodule (not recorded which). Some clones in this sample may be carry-over from other donors' samples.

This clone was recorded at least ten times. The chain combines TRBV20-1 with TRBJ2-2, with no clear D. The germline CDR1 and CDR2 sequences are DFQATT and SNEGSKA (reference sequence). V was cut by 0 bases and J by 0 bases, with 5 bases left in between. The CDR3 has 14 amino acids. CDR3 nucleotide sequence: TGCAGTGCTAGAGAACTTACGAACACCGGGGAGCTGTTTTTT. This codes for CSARELTNTGELFF.

The chain employs TRBV5-5 and TRBJ1-3, with D possibly TRBD1 on 5 matching bases. Germline V gene lookup returns CDR1 SGHKS and CDR2 YYEKEE (reference sequence). Trimming cost V 2 bases and J 8 bases, with 8 bases left between them. The CDR3 loop spans 12 amino acids. CDR3 nucleotide sequence: TGTGCCAGCAGCTTTCAGGGAGACACCATATATTTT. It encodes CASSFQGDTIYF.

The genes are TRBV27 and TRBJ1-6; perhaps TRBD1 as D (5 bases). The germline V and J ends were trimmed by 4 bases and 8 bases, with 15 bases remaining between them. The germline V gene encodes CDR1 MNHEY and CDR2 SMNVEV (reference sequence). The CDR3 loop spans 15 amino acids. The DNA of the CDR3 is TGTGCCAGCAGTTCTCGACAGCTAAAGGATTCACCCCTCCACTTT. The encoded protein is CASSSRQLKDSPLHF.

The chain joins TRBV5-1 to TRBJ2-7; 10 bases agree with TRBD1. J was trimmed by 2 bases and V by 4 bases; bases with no gene match: 3. CDR3 size: 14 residues. CDR1 and CDR2 from the germline V gene are SGHRS and YFSETQ. The CDR3 coding sequence is TGCGCCAGCAGCGCGGGACAGGGGACCTACGAGCAGTACTTC. Translated: CASSAGQGTYEQYF.

About this clone: Mismatch with germline at one junction end may stem from a read error. V and J are TRBV28 and TRBJ2-2; TRBD1 or TRBD2 may be the D gene (5 bases each). This CDR3 is 15 amino acids long. CDR1 and CDR2 (germline): MDHEN, SYDVKM. CDR3 sequence reads: CASSFAQGWAGDLFF. For the CDR3, the DNA is TGTGCCAGCAGTTTTGCCCAGGGATGGGCCGGGGATCTGTTTTTT. The full variable domain, completed using reference TRBV28 and TRBJ2-2, is DVKVTQSSRYLVKRTGEKVFLECVQDMDHENMFWYRQDPGLGLRLIYFSYDVKMKEKGDIPEGYSVSREKKERFSLILESASTNQTSMYLCASSFAQGWAGDLFFGEGSRLTVL.

The J gene is TRBJ1-4, the V gene TRBV6-1, with a possible D match to TRBD1 (5 bases). Germline CDR1 reads MNHNS; CDR2 reads SASEGT. The V end lost 6 bases, the J end lost 9 bases, and 11 bases lay between the germline ends. The CDR3 totals 12 residues. This CDR3 is CASRGPEKKLFF. The CDR3 nucleotides read TGTGCCAGCAGGGGGCCGGAGAAAAAACTGTTTTTT.

The CDR3 protein is CASSTTGGNWETQYF. The DNA of the CDR3 is TGTGCCAGCAGTACGACAGGGGGCAATTGGGAGACCCAGTACTTC. The chain carries TRBV6-1 and TRBJ2-5; TRBD1 matches 10 bases. V lost 5 bases to trimming and J lost 5 bases; unmatched junction nucleotides: 8. The germline V gene has CDR1 MNHNS and CDR2 SASEGT. There are 15 residues in the CDR3.

The chain couples TRBV11-1 to TRBJ2-7, with D perhaps matching TRBD1 (6 bases). Germline CDR1 reads SGHAT; CDR2 reads FQDESV (reference sequence). This CDR3 has 14 residues. Deletions cut 0 bases from V and 2 bases from J, with 8 bases between. CDR3 DNA sequence: TGTGCCAGCAGCTTAGCAACAGGGACCTACGAGCAGTACTTC. It is translated as CASSLATGTYEQYF.

The chain links TRBV11-1 to TRBJ2-2; 8 nucleotides agree with TRBD2. This CDR3 is built from 17 residues. V shed 5 bases and J 3 bases; nucleotides not matched to a gene: 11. CDR1 SGHAT and CDR2 FQDESV come from the germline V gene (reference sequence). CDR3 sequence: CASSRGSGSVDTGELFF. CDR3 sequence (DNA): TGTGCCAGCAGCCGGGGGAGCGGGAGTGTGGACACCGGGGAGCTGTTTTTT.

The chain recombines TRBV20-1 with TRBJ2-5; 8 nucleotides match TRBD1. The CDR3 has 19 residues. Losses at the gene ends were 2 bases for V and 5 bases for J; bases not matched to a gene: 22. Per germline, CDR1 DFQATT and CDR2 SNEGSKA (reference sequence). The CDR3 sequence: CSARCEDLGAGGAIETQYF. The CDR3 DNA sequence: TGCAGTGCTAGATGCGAGGATCTCGGTGCAGGGGGCGCGATTGAGACCCAGTACTTC.

By share of the sample, this clone is large (0.1 to 1%). The chain recombines TRBV7-2 with TRBJ2-1, with 11 bases fitting TRBD2. Germline CDR1 is SGHTA and CDR2 is FQGNSA. V shed 3 bases and J 10 bases; nucleotides not matched to a gene: 8. There are 15 residues in the CDR3. CDR3 sequence: CASSFSGRARQEQFF. CDR3 nucleotides: TGTGCCAGCAGCTTTAGCGGGAGGGCGAGACAAGAGCAGTTCTTC.

The V gene is TRBV7-9, the J gene TRBJ2-3; 7 positions match TRBD2. With 11 bases clipped from V and 2 bases from J, the junction kept 10 bases outside the gene matches. Germline V gene lookup returns CDR1 SEHNR and CDR2 FQNEAQ (reference sequence). The length of the CDR3 is 14 residues. The CDR3 DNA is TGTGCCGGGAATAGCGGGTCGTACACAGATACGCAGTATTTT. This gives the protein CAGNSGSYTDTQYF.

The chain employs TRBV7-3 and TRBJ2-7; 8 nucleotides agree with TRBD1. This CDR3 has 15 residues. Trimming took 0 bases from V and 3 from J; bases not matched to a gene: 4. The germline V gene encodes CDR1 SGHTA and CDR2 FQGTGA. Here the CDR3 reads CASSLTGQGDYEQYF. The CDR3 DNA is TGTGCCAGCAGCTTAACAGGACAGGGCGACTACGAGCAGTACTTC.